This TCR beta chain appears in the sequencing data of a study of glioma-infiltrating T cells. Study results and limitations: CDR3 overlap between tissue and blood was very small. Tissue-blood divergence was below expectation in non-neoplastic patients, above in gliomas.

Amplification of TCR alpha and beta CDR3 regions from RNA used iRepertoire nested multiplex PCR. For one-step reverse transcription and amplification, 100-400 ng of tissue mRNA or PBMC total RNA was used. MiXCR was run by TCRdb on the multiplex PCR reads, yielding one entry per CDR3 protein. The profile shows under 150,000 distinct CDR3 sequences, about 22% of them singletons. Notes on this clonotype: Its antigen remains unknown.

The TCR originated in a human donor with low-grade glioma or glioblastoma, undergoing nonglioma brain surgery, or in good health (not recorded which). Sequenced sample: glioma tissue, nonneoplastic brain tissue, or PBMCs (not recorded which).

The chain's CDR3 is CASRLGGPQETQYF. DNA of the CDR3: TGTGCCAGCAGGTTAGGGGGTCCCCAAGAGACCCAGTACTTC. The rearrangement uses TRBV27 and TRBJ2-5, with D possibly TRBD1 on 6 matching bases. Germline lookup yields CDR1 MNHEY and CDR2 SMNVEV (reference sequence). V lost 6 bases, J lost 1 base, and 12 bases lay in between. The length of the CDR3 is 14 residues.